The next 6 T cell receptor beta chains were all read from a single sample in a study of blood T cell repertoires in COVID-19. TCRdb keeps only in-frame clones here, not all; method: immunoSEQ multiplex PCR. In the table there are about 170,000 clones, just under 90% of which are singletons. The sequencing input was peripheral blood. All receptors derive from a man younger than 30 with active or convalescent COVID-19.

The chain links TRBV6-4 to TRBJ2-2; tentative D call: TRBD2 (6 bases). Germline V gene sequence: CDR1 MRHNA, CDR2 SNTAGT. The CDR3 spans 13 residues. V lost 9 bases and J 6 bases, leaving 14 bases between the germline ends. CDR3 nucleotides: TGTGCCAGTGGGGGAGGCGAATCCGGGGAGCTGTTTTTT. Its protein product is CASGGGESGELFF.

This chain uses TRBV18 with TRBJ1-1, with D perhaps matching TRBD1 (6 bases). The CDR3 has 16 residues. V dropped 0 bases and J dropped 2 bases, with 13 bases sitting between them. Germline CDR1 is KGHSH and CDR2 is LQKENI. The CDR3, as DNA: TGTGCCAGCTCACCACCGCCAGGGGCCCCTAACACTGAAGCTTTCTTT. Translation: CASSPPPGAPNTEAFF. Full variable domain (outside the CDR3, taken from reference TRBV18 and TRBJ1-1): NAGVMQNPRHLVRRRGQEARLRCSPMKGHSHVYWYRQLPEEGLKFMVYLQKENIIDESGMPKERFSAEFPKEGPSILRIQQVVRGDSAAYFCASSPPPGAPNTEAFFGQGTRLTVV.

The chain uses TRBV30 and TRBJ2-3, with D tentatively TRBD2 (5 bases). CDR3 size: 14 residues. Trimming removed 0 bases at V and 2 bases at J, with 9 bases between. The germline V gene has CDR1 GTSNPN and CDR2 SVGIG (reference sequence). The chain's CDR3 is CAWSVTGLTDTQYF. The CDR3 coding sequence is TGTGCCTGGAGTGTAACTGGACTCACAGATACGCAGTATTTT.

The chain combines TRBV4-1 with TRBJ2-7, with D unresolved. The germline V gene encodes CDR1 MGHRA and CDR2 YSYEKL. V lost 0 bases, J lost 6 bases, and 9 bases lay in between. This CDR3 spans 13 amino acids. CDR3 in amino acids: CASSQEFWAEQYF. Written as DNA, the CDR3 is TGCGCCAGCAGCCAAGAATTTTGGGCCGAGCAGTACTTC.

In DNA form, the CDR3 reads TGTGCCAGCAGTTCGTTACAGGATAATGAAAAACTGTTTTTT. The encoded protein is CASSSLQDNEKLFF. V and J are TRBV27 and TRBJ1-4, with D perhaps matching TRBD1 (5 bases). The CDR3 runs to 14 residues. Trimming shortened V by 4 bases and J by 4 bases, and 10 bases separated the two germline ends. Germline V lookup: CDR1 MNHEY, CDR2 SMNVEV (reference sequence).

The rearrangement uses TRBV27 and TRBJ2-1; weak D call: TRBD1 (6 bases). The V end lost 7 bases, the J end lost 7 bases, and 14 bases lay between the germline ends. The CDR3 runs 13 residues. CDR1 is MNHEY and CDR2 is SMNVEV in the germline V gene (reference sequence). Here the CDR3 reads CASTLQGSNEQFF. CDR3 DNA: TGTGCCAGCACCCTGCAGGGGTCAAATGAGCAGTTCTTC.